This TCR beta chain was obtained from a study of shared clonotypes between healthy human individuals. Background on the study: Participating donors consisted of a couple of women and a few men aged 18 to 49.

Regarding the study as a whole: About 5.2% was the fraction of naive CD4 clonotypes found shared across a handful of donors.

Cells designated naive CD8 were CD45RO-negative and were positively selected for CCR7, with terminally differentiated effector memory CD45RA+ cells excluded. About this clone itself: Its antigen is unidentified.

This CDR3 has 16 residues. Germline V gene lookup returns CDR1 PRHDT and CDR2 FYEKMQ (reference sequence). Trimming cost V 4 bases and J 4 bases, with 17 bases left between them. An even split of each subset's genomic DNA across several immunoSEQ plates was performed. Assay used: immunoSEQ multiplex PCR; TCRdb lists only in-frame clones, some missing. The table lists about 1.9 million clones, just under 95% of them singletons. Sequencing was performed on naive CD8+ T cells from PBMCs. The TCR originated in a man in his late teens or twenties in good health. Some clones in this sample may be carry-over from other donors' samples. This rearrangement joins TRBV13 to TRBJ2-1; D is unclear. In nucleotides, the CDR3 is TGTGCCAGCAGCTCTCGGGCAGGTGGGGTTTACAATGAGCAGTTCTTC. This gives the protein CASSSRAGGVYNEQFF.